The 6 T cell receptor beta chains listed next were all sequenced from one sample in a study of cytomegalovirus exposure and HLA in healthy donors. Clones were read by immunoSEQ multiplex PCR, and TCRdb kept only the in-frame ones, dropping some. The table has 100,000 to 150,000 clones, about 87% seen once. The sequenced material came from PBMCs. The receptors here all came from a young woman in good health and CMV-seronegative.

This sequence joins TRBV27 and TRBJ2-2; 9 bases are shared with TRBD1. Trimming cost V 6 bases and J 4 bases; bases outside gene matches: 9. Per the germline V gene, CDR1 is MNHEY and CDR2 is SMNVEV (reference sequence). The CDR3 extends over 16 amino acids. The CDR3 here is CASSTSRTGVTGELFF. The CDR3 DNA is TGTGCCAGCAGCACAAGCAGGACAGGGGTCACCGGGGAGCTGTTTTTT.

In its sample, this clone was seen once. The V and J genes are TRBV5-4 and TRBJ2-7; 9 nucleotides line up with TRBD1. The V gene's germline CDR1 is SGHNT and CDR2 YYREEE (reference sequence). This CDR3 spans 15 amino acids. Losses at the gene ends were 3 bases for V and 3 bases for J; bases not matched to a gene: 7. CDR3 region: CASSSRTGDIYEQYF. The DNA for the CDR3 is TGTGCCAGCAGCTCCCGGACAGGGGACATCTACGAGCAGTACTTC.

The V call is TRBV6-5, the J call TRBJ2-7; a weak D match, TRBD2 (6 bases). Trimming shortened V by 6 bases and J by 3 bases, and 12 bases separated the two germline ends. The length of the CDR3 is 13 residues. CDR1 and CDR2 from the germline V gene are MNHEY and SVGAGI. CDR3 nucleotides: TGTGCCAGCAGCCGGGACTCCCGCTACGAGCAGTACTTC. Translating it yields CASSRDSRYEQYF.

The chain recombines TRBV6-5 with TRBJ1-1; 8 nucleotides agree with TRBD1. Germline V gives CDR1 MNHEY, CDR2 SVGAGI. This CDR3 contains 14 residues. V lost 5 bases to trimming and J lost 4 bases; unmatched junction nucleotides: 6. The CDR3 region has the DNA TGTGCCAGCAGTCGTACAGGGGGGACCACTGAAGCTTTCTTT. It codes for CASSRTGGTTEAFF.

With respect to this clone: The sample carries other DNA sequences with the same CDR3. The chain employs TRBV25-1 and TRBJ1-3, with D perhaps matching TRBD1 (5 bases). In germline, CDR1 is MGHDK, CDR2 SYGVNS. The V end lost 0 bases, the J end lost 3 bases, and 12 bases lay between the germline ends. The length of the CDR3 is 16 residues. As DNA, the CDR3 is TGTGCCAGCAGTGAATATACACAGGCTTATGGAAACACCATATATTTT. Its protein is CASSEYTQAYGNTIYF. The variable domain in full, completed from reference TRBV25-1 and TRBJ1-3, reads EADIYQTPRYLVIGTGKKITLECSQTMGHDKMYWYQQDPGMELHLIHYSYGVNSTEKGDLSSESTVSRIRTEHFPLTLESARPSHTSQYLCASSEYTQAYGNTIYFGEGSWLTVV.

The chain links TRBV27 to TRBJ2-1; 10 nucleotides line up with TRBD2. Trimming took 7 bases from V and 5 from J; bases not matched to a gene: 5. Germline assignment: CDR1 MNHEY and CDR2 SMNVEV (reference sequence). This CDR3 contains 14 residues. The CDR3 loop reads CASMGTSVNNEQFF. For the CDR3, the DNA is TGTGCCAGCATGGGGACTAGCGTAAACAATGAGCAGTTCTTC.